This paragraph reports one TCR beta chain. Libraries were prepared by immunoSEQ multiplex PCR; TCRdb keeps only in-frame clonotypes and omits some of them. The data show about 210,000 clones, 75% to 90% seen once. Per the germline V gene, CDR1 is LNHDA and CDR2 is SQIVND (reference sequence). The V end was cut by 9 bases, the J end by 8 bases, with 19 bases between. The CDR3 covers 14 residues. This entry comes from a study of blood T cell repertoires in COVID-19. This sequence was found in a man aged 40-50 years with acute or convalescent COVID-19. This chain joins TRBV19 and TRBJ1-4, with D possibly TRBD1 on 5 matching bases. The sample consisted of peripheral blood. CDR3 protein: CAREKRVRGEKLFF. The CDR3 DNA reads TGTGCCAGAGAAAAACGGGTGCGGGGGGAAAAACTGTTTTTT. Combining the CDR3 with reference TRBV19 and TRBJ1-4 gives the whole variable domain DGGITQSPKYLFRKEGQNVTLSCEQNLNHDAMYWYRQDPGQGLRLIYYSQIVNDFQKGDIAEGYSVSREKKESFPLTVTSAQKNPTAFYLCAREKRVRGEKLFFGSGTQLSVL.